Each of the 20 T cell receptor beta chains below was sequenced from the same sample in a study of blood T cell repertoires in COVID-19. Sequenced by immunoSEQ multiplex PCR; TCRdb stores in-frame clones only, minus some. The repertoire holds roughly 150,000 clones, with roughly 91% as singletons. The sample taken for sequencing was peripheral blood. The receptors here all came from a man aged 18 to 30 with COVID-19, enrolled during active disease.

J is TRBJ2-1 and V is TRBV4-3; D is possibly TRBD1 (5 bases). V lost 0 bases, J lost 2 bases, and 11 bases lay in between. This CDR3 region has 16 residues. Germline V gene sequence: CDR1 LGHNA, CDR2 YSLEER. CDR3 nucleotide sequence: TGCGCCAGCAGCCAAGAAGGTAGGGGCGCCTACAATGAGCAGTTCTTC. Its translation: CASSQEGRGAYNEQFF.

A word on this clone: A junction end diverges from the germline sequence, so it may reflect a read error. The CDR3 DNA is TGTGCCAGCAGTTTCGTAAAGACTAGAGTCATCTCCTCCGAGCAGTACTTC. Translating gives CASSFVKTRVISSEQYF. The V and J genes are TRBV5-5 and TRBJ2-7, with D perhaps TRBD2 (6 bases). CDR1 SGHKS and CDR2 YYEKEE come from the germline V gene (reference sequence). The CDR3 has 17 amino acids.

This rearrangement joins TRBV29-1 to TRBJ2-1; D uncertain. The CDR3 has 11 amino acids. Trimming removed 4 bases from V and 4 bases from J, with 5 bases in between. Per germline, CDR1 SQVTM and CDR2 ANQGSEA. This CDR3 reads CSVVQYNEQFF. DNA of the CDR3: TGCAGCGTTGTACAGTACAATGAGCAGTTCTTC.

The chain is built from TRBV7-6 and TRBJ2-3; TRBD2 matches 10 bases. Per germline, CDR1 SGHVS and CDR2 FNYEAQ. This CDR3 spans 17 amino acids. With 1 base clipped from V and 0 bases from J, the junction kept 4 bases outside the gene matches. The CDR3 reads CASSLGLAGASTDTQYF. As DNA, the CDR3 is TGTGCCAGCAGCTTAGGTCTAGCGGGAGCGAGCACAGATACGCAGTATTTT.

This clone was found once. The gene calls are TRBV5-1 and TRBJ2-3; D gene unclear. Germline assignment: CDR1 SGHRS and CDR2 YFSETQ. Trimming removed 4 bases from V and 0 bases from J, with 12 bases in between. CDR3 length equals 15 residues. CDR3 in DNA: TGCGCCAGCAGCCCCTCCGCGCACAGCACAGATACGCAGTATTTT. This sequence encodes CASSPSAHSTDTQYF.

The CDR3: CAWWVGGRINEQFF. The CDR3 DNA reads TGTGCCTGGTGGGTAGGCGGGAGAATCAATGAGCAGTTCTTC. This chain connects TRBV30 to TRBJ2-1, with 7 nucleotides matching TRBD2. The CDR3 length is 14 residues. Trimming took 5 bases from V and 6 from J; bases not matched to a gene: 10. Germline V CDR1 and CDR2: GTSNPN, SVGIG (reference sequence).

CDR3: CASSPSGRGYNEQFF. The CDR3 coding sequence is TGTGCCAGCAGCCCGAGCGGGAGGGGTTACAATGAGCAGTTCTTC. The chain has TRBV7-2 and TRBJ2-1; TRBD2 agrees at 10 bases. CDR3 length: 15 residues. The V gene's germline CDR1 is SGHTA and CDR2 FQGNSA. The ends lost 5 bases at V and 4 bases at J; junction bases unmatched: 5.

The V and J genes are TRBV7-9 and TRBJ1-1; 10 bases match TRBD1. The J segment lost 3 bases and the V segment lost 5 bases, leaving 6 bases of the junction unmatched. The CDR3 has 15 residues. Germline V gene data show CDR1 as SEHNR and CDR2 as FQNEAQ (reference sequence). The CDR3 is CASSARDRGYTEAFF. The CDR3 nucleotides are TGTGCCAGCAGCGCGCGGGACAGGGGATACACTGAAGCTTTCTTT.

The chain links TRBV5-1 to TRBJ2-5, with D uncertain. The CDR3 sequence is 15 residues long. Deletions cut 3 bases from V and 5 bases from J, with 17 bases between. The germline V gene has CDR1 SGHRS and CDR2 YFSETQ. The DNA for the CDR3 is TGCGCCAGCAGCTCATTTTCCCCTACCGGGGAGACCCAGTACTTC. It specifies CASSSFSPTGETQYF. The entire variable domain, with the rest obtained from reference TRBV5-1 and TRBJ2-5, is as follows: KAGVTQTPRYLIKTRGQQVTLSCSPISGHRSVSWYQQTPGQGLQFLFEYFSETQRNKGNFPGRFSGRQFSNSRSEMNVSTLELGDSALYLCASSSFSPTGETQYFGPGTRLLVL.

V usage is TRBV30 and J usage is TRBJ2-7; 7 bases are shared with TRBD2. This CDR3 has 12 amino acids. Germline CDR1 reads GTSNPN; CDR2 reads SVGIG (reference sequence). Trimming cost V 3 bases and J 1 base; bases outside gene matches: 0. The CDR3 DNA reads TGTGCCTGGAGGGGAGGGTCCTACGAGCAGTACTTC. This codes for CAWRGGSYEQYF.

V usage is TRBV29-1 and J usage is TRBJ1-3, with D uncertain. This CDR3 region has 13 residues. The V and J ends lost 4 bases and 0 bases respectively, with 7 bases between them. Germline V gene sequence: CDR1 SQVTM, CDR2 ANQGSEA. CDR3 in DNA: TGCAGCGTTGGACTTTCCTCTGGAAACACCATATATTTT. Translation gives CSVGLSSGNTIYF.

This chain connects TRBV11-2 to TRBJ2-1, with a weak D call TRBD2 (6 bases). This CDR3 region has 13 residues. Trimming cost V 5 bases and J 6 bases, with 11 bases left between them. Germline CDR1 and CDR2: SGHAT and FQNNGV. For the CDR3, the DNA is TGTGCCAGCAGCGCGGGGTGGGCCAATGAGCAGTTCTTC. This translates into CASSAGWANEQFF.

The genes are TRBV4-2 and TRBJ2-2, with D possibly being TRBD2 (5 bases). The germline V gene has CDR1 LGHNA and CDR2 YNFKEQ. Deletions cut 0 bases from V and 7 bases from J, with 15 bases between. The length of the CDR3 is 16 residues. The CDR3 sequence: CASSQEFLAVGGELFF. CDR3 sequence (DNA): TGTGCCAGCAGCCAAGAGTTCCTAGCCGTGGGCGGGGAGCTGTTTTTT.

The chain recombines TRBV28 with TRBJ2-7, with 11 nucleotides matching TRBD2. The ends lost 5 bases at V and 4 bases at J; junction bases unmatched: 7. The germline CDR1 and CDR2 sequences are MDHEN and SYDVKM. The CDR3 runs 15 residues. CDR3 amino acids: CASSQTSGRRYEQYF. Written as DNA, the CDR3 is TGTGCCAGCAGTCAAACTAGCGGGAGAAGGTACGAGCAGTACTTC.

The chain uses TRBV9 and TRBJ2-1; 11 bases are a match to TRBD2. This CDR3 spans 16 amino acids. Germline CDR1 reads SGDLS; CDR2 reads YYNGEE. Trimming cost V 4 bases and J 10 bases; bases outside gene matches: 13. The CDR3 protein is CASSLSPGLAEGEQFF. In nucleotides, the CDR3 is TGTGCCAGCAGCCTCAGCCCGGGACTAGCGGAGGGCGAGCAGTTCTTC. Full variable domain (rest looked up from reference TRBV9 and TRBJ2-1): DSGVTQTPKHLITATGQRVTLRCSPRSGDLSVYWYQQSLDQGLQFLIQYYNGEERAKGNILERFSAQQFPDLHSELNLSSLELGDSALYFCASSLSPGLAEGEQFFGPGTRLTVL.

V usage is TRBV5-1 and J usage is TRBJ2-1; 9 positions match TRBD2. The CDR3 runs to 14 residues. J was trimmed by 8 bases and V by 2 bases; bases with no gene match: 5. The germline V gene has CDR1 SGHRS and CDR2 YFSETQ. The CDR3 DNA sequence: TGCGCCAGCAGCTTAGGGCTAGCGGGATATGAGCAGTTCTTC. Protein product: CASSLGLAGYEQFF.

The genes are TRBV24-1 and TRBJ2-2; TRBD2 agrees at 14 bases. CDR3 length: 19 amino acids. Germline assignment: CDR1 KGHDR and CDR2 SFDVKD. The junction had 9 bases not matched to a gene; V was cut back by 5 bases and J by 2 bases. CDR3 region: CATSGIGLAGGFNTGELFF. For the CDR3, the DNA is TGTGCCACCAGTGGTATCGGACTAGCGGGAGGTTTTAACACCGGGGAGCTGTTTTTT.

V usage is TRBV9 and J usage is TRBJ1-2; 7 bases align to TRBD1. V was clipped by 1 base and J by 0 bases; unmatched bases: 3. The CDR3 extends over 15 amino acids. Germline V gene data show CDR1 as SGDLS and CDR2 as YYNGEE. CDR3 bases: TGTGCCAGCAGCGTATCAGGGGGAACTAACTATGGCTACACCTTC. Protein: CASSVSGGTNYGYTF. Drawing the rest from reference TRBV9 and TRBJ1-2, the complete variable domain is DSGVTQTPKHLITATGQRVTLRCSPRSGDLSVYWYQQSLDQGLQFLIQYYNGEERAKGNILERFSAQQFPDLHSELNLSSLELGDSALYFCASSVSGGTNYGYTFGSGTRLTVV.

The chain links TRBV19 to TRBJ2-6; 7 positions match TRBD1. CDR3 length: 16 amino acids. Trimming at V came to 5 bases and at J to 0 bases, leaving 4 bases not matched to a gene. Germline CDR1 reads LNHDA; CDR2 reads SQIVND (reference sequence). CDR3 sequence: CASSRQGFSGANVLTF. DNA of the CDR3: TGTGCCAGTAGTCGACAGGGATTCTCTGGGGCCAACGTCCTGACTTTC.

The chain employs TRBV11-2 and TRBJ2-5; D is perhaps TRBD2 (6 bases). The CDR3 consists of 15 residues. Trimming shortened V by 5 bases and J by 2 bases, and 15 bases separated the two germline ends. Germline V gene sequence: CDR1 SGHAT, CDR2 FQNNGV. This CDR3 is CASSPEPGLQETQYF. The CDR3 DNA sequence: TGTGCCAGCAGCCCGGAGCCGGGACTGCAAGAGACCCAGTACTTC.